The 25 T cell receptor beta chains reported below all come from one sample, sequenced in a study of identical twins. TCRdb passed the 5' RACE reads through MiXCR, listing each CDR3 protein once. The table has 1.5 million to 2 million distinct CDR3 sequences, more than 30% seen once. The specimen was cord blood. Every receptor here comes from a newborn girl in good health.

This clonotype was seen more than once but under ten times. The chain has TRBV6-5 and TRBJ2-7; 9 bases align to TRBD1. Unmatched junction bases numbered 7, after V lost 7 bases and J lost 3 bases. CDR1 MNHEY and CDR2 SVGAGI come from the germline V gene. The CDR3 covers 14 residues. For the CDR3, the DNA is TGTGCCAGCACCTTTGCGGGACAGGGCTACGAGCAGTACTTC. Its protein product is CASTFAGQGYEQYF.

The rearrangement links TRBV11-2 to TRBJ2-3, with 10 bases matching TRBD2. The germline V gene encodes CDR1 SGHAT and CDR2 FQNNGV. The CDR3 has 16 amino acids. The V segment lost 6 bases and the J segment 2 bases; nucleotides outside the gene matches: 8. The chain's CDR3 is CASRQGSGRITDTQYF. The CDR3 DNA follows: TGTGCCAGCAGGCAGGGTAGCGGGAGGATCACAGATACGCAGTATTTT.

This clonotype was seen more than once but under ten times. The J gene is TRBJ1-6, the V gene TRBV7-6; 9 positions agree with TRBD1. This CDR3 comprises 16 residues. The V gene end was trimmed by 1 base and the J gene end by 9 bases; junction bases not matched to a gene: 7. Looked up from germline, CDR1 is SGHVS and CDR2 is FNYEAQ. The CDR3 region is CASSLEVGTGSSPLHF. Written as DNA, the CDR3 is TGTGCCAGCAGCTTAGAAGTGGGGACAGGGAGTTCACCCCTCCACTTT.

In its sample, this clonotype was seen a few times. The chain joins TRBV9 to TRBJ2-7; 8 bases are shared with TRBD1. From germline, CDR1 is SGDLS and CDR2 YYNGEE. The junction had 8 bases not matched to a gene; V was cut back by 4 bases and J by 2 bases. The CDR3 contains 15 residues. CDR3 residues: CASSPRQGFPYEQYF. The DNA of the CDR3 is TGTGCCAGCAGCCCCCGACAGGGGTTTCCCTACGAGCAGTACTTC.

This clonotype has a handful of counts. One end of the junction varies from germline; a read error may be responsible. The chain carries TRBV9 and TRBJ2-7, with 8 nucleotides matching TRBD2. The CDR3 loop spans 14 amino acids. CDR1 SGDLS and CDR2 YYNGEE come from the germline V gene. The CDR3, as DNA: TGTGCCAACAGCGAGCGGGAGTGGTCCTACGAGCAGTACTTC. Amino acid sequence: CANSEREWSYEQYF.

This clonotype was counted only a few times. The chain has TRBV9 and TRBJ2-5; weak D call: TRBD1 (5 bases). Germline V CDR1 and CDR2: SGDLS, YYNGEE. This CDR3 region has 15 residues. Trimming pared 3 bases from V and 1 base from J, leaving 13 bases between. CDR3 nucleotides: TGTGCCAGCAGCGCTCGTAGGACACCCCAAGAGACCCAGTACTTC. Amino acid sequence: CASSARRTPQETQYF.

This clonotype came up many times. The rearrangement links TRBV6-5 to TRBJ2-3, with TRBD1 matching 8 bases. The V gene's germline CDR1 is MNHEY and CDR2 SVGAGI. The J segment lost 1 base and the V segment lost 5 bases, leaving 2 bases of the junction unmatched. The CDR3 contains 14 residues. CDR3 amino acids: CASSTGQGTDTQYF. In DNA, the CDR3 is TGTGCCAGCAGTACGGGACAGGGCACAGATACGCAGTATTTT.

The V call is TRBV13, the J call TRBJ2-7; no reliable D call. Trimming shortened V by 1 base and J by 10 bases, and 14 bases separated the two germline ends. The germline CDR1 and CDR2 sequences are PRHDT and FYEKMQ (reference sequence). CDR3 length equals 13 residues. The CDR3 nucleotides are TGTGCCAGCAGCTTAGCCGACCGACCGGTTCAGTACTTC. Its protein is CASSLADRPVQYF.

For the CDR3, the DNA is TGCAGTGAGAACGGGGCTTACAATGAGCAGTTCTTC. Residues: CSENGAYNEQFF. J is TRBJ2-1 and V is TRBV20-1; D may be TRBD1 or TRBD2 (5 bases each). Germline CDR1 reads DFQATT; CDR2 reads SNEGSKA (reference sequence). The CDR3 spans 12 residues. V was trimmed by 7 bases and J by 4 bases, leaving 11 bases between them.

A remark on this clonotype: This may come from a read error, since a much larger clone is one base off. The rearrangement links TRBV11-2 to TRBJ2-1; a weak D match, TRBD2 (5 bases). The CDR3 runs to 14 residues. Trimming cost V 5 bases and J 13 bases, with 21 bases left between them. The V gene's germline CDR1 is SGHAT and CDR2 FQNNGV. The CDR3 here is CASSPVRGQETQFF. CDR3 DNA: TGTGCCAGCAGCCCAGTACGAGGGCAAGAGACCCAGTTCTTC.

The chain joins TRBV29-1 to TRBJ1-1, with 8 bases matching TRBD1. J was trimmed by 0 bases and V by 4 bases; bases with no gene match: 1. CDR1 and CDR2 (germline): SQVTM, ANQGSEA. The CDR3 has 13 amino acids. The CDR3 is CSVAGGMNTEAFF. For the CDR3, the DNA is TGCAGCGTTGCAGGGGGCATGAACACTGAAGCTTTCTTT. Full variable domain (rest looked up from reference TRBV29-1 and TRBJ1-1): SAVISQKPSRDICQRGTSLTIQCQVDSQVTMMFWYRQQPGQSLTLIATANQGSEATYESGFVIDKFPISRPNLTFSTLTVSNMSPEDSSIYLCSVAGGMNTEAFFGQGTRLTVV.

The CDR3 bases are TGTGCCAGCCTTTGGACAGGGGGGTTATACACCTTC. Amino acid sequence: CASLWTGGLYTF. The rearrangement uses TRBV6-1 and TRBJ1-2, with TRBD1 matching over 10 bases. Germline CDR1 and CDR2: MNHNS and SASEGT. The CDR3 has 12 amino acids. V shed 8 bases and J 11 bases; nucleotides not matched to a gene: 8.

The genes are TRBV20-1 and TRBJ2-1; TRBD1 matches at 8 bases. The CDR3 has 16 amino acids. The V and J ends lost 1 base and 0 bases, in that order; junction bases with no gene match: 5. The germline V gene has CDR1 DFQATT and CDR2 SNEGSKA (reference sequence). The CDR3 nucleotides read TGCAGTGCTAGAGGATATACAGGGGGCTCCTACAATGAGCAGTTCTTC. Its protein product is CSARGYTGGSYNEQFF.

This chain connects TRBV27 to TRBJ2-7, with D maybe TRBD2 (6 bases). V dropped 5 bases and J dropped 3 bases, with 11 bases sitting between them. CDR1 and CDR2 from the germline V gene are MNHEY and SMNVEV (reference sequence). This CDR3 is 13 amino acids long. The CDR3 DNA reads as TGTGCCAGCAGTGTTGGAGGGCTCTACGAGCAGTACTTC. Its translation: CASSVGGLYEQYF.

The sample holds a few counts of this clonotype. The chain links TRBV2 to TRBJ1-2; TRBD1 matches 8 bases. CDR1 and CDR2 (germline): SNHLY, FYNNEI. This CDR3 has 14 amino acids. V trimming: 8 bases; J trimming: 6 bases; junction bases outside the gene matches: 11. CDR3: CASETGQEKDGYTF. In DNA, the CDR3 is TGTGCCAGCGAGACGGGACAGGAAAAGGATGGCTACACCTTC. Drawing the rest from reference TRBV2 and TRBJ1-2, the complete variable domain is EPEVTQTPSHQVTQMGQEVILRCVPISNHLYFYWYRQILGQKVEFLVSFYNNEISEKSEIFDDQFSVERPDGSNFTLKIRSTKLEDSAMYFCASETGQEKDGYTFGSGTRLTVV.

There are a few counts of this clonotype. The chain has TRBV6-1 and TRBJ2-3; TRBD2 matches at 15 bases. The CDR3 covers 20 residues. Trimming at V came to 5 bases and at J to 0 bases, leaving 12 bases not matched to a gene. Germline loops: CDR1 MNHNS, CDR2 SASEGT. CDR3 nucleotides: TGTGCCAGCAGTCCTTACGGGGGACTAGCGGGGGGCGCTAGCACAGATACGCAGTATTTT. Residues: CASSPYGGLAGGASTDTQYF.

The chain employs TRBV10-3 and TRBJ2-1, with TRBD2 matching over 8 bases. The CDR3 length is 13 residues. Germline V lookup: CDR1 ENHRY, CDR2 SYGVKD. V lost 9 bases to trimming and J lost 7 bases; unmatched junction nucleotides: 8. The CDR3 nucleotides read TGTGCCATAAAACCGACTAGCGAGAATGAGCAGTTCTTC. This encodes CAIKPTSENEQFF.

This chain uses TRBV12-3 or TRBV12-4 with TRBJ2-2; 16 bases line up with TRBD2. V dropped 3 bases and J dropped 6; count of bases not matched to a gene: 1. This CDR3 has 16 amino acids. The CDR3 sequence: CASSFGTSGGAGELFF. CDR3 DNA: TGTGCCAGCAGTTTCGGGACTAGCGGGGGGGCCGGGGAGCTGTTTTTT.

This chain links TRBV18 with TRBJ2-5; TRBD2 matches at 14 bases. The J call may be wrong; the DNA end is better matched by TRBJ2-7. Per germline, CDR1 KGHSH and CDR2 LQKENI. CDR3 length equals 15 residues. The CDR3 sequence: CASSPRTSGRSEQYF. CDR3 nucleotides: TGTGCCAGCTCGCCCCGGACTAGCGGGAGGTCCGAGCAGTACTTC.

This clonotype was detected a few times. The J gene is TRBJ2-7, the V gene TRBV15; D uncertain. The J call could be wrong; TRBJ2-5 is a better fit for the DNA end. This CDR3 comprises 15 residues. CDR1 and CDR2 from the germline V gene are LNHNV and YYDKDF (reference sequence). The CDR3 nucleotides read TGTGCCACCAGCAGAGATAACTATTCCAAAGAGACCCAGTACTTC. Amino acid sequence: CATSRDNYSKETQYF.

The chain has TRBV5-5 and TRBJ1-6; D uncertain. V lost 3 bases to trimming and J lost 7 bases, with 20 bases between them. The CDR3 loop spans 17 amino acids. CDR1 is SGHKS and CDR2 is YYEKEE in the germline V gene (reference sequence). The CDR3 is CASSSRTITMANSPLHF. As DNA, the CDR3 is TGTGCCAGCAGCTCCCGGACCATAACGATGGCGAATTCACCCCTCCACTTT.

The gene calls are TRBV15 and TRBJ1-2, with 8 bases identical to TRBD1. CDR3 length: 14 residues. Losses at the gene ends were 1 base for V and 3 bases for J; bases not matched to a gene: 1. Germline CDR1 reads LNHNV; CDR2 reads YYDKDF (reference sequence). This CDR3 is CATSRGTGYYGYTF. CDR3 sequence (DNA): TGTGCCACCAGCAGAGGGACAGGGTACTATGGCTACACCTTC.

The rearrangement links TRBV2 to TRBJ2-1; unclear D gene. This CDR3 is built from 15 residues. The V gene's germline CDR1 is SNHLY and CDR2 FYNNEI. V was shortened by 2 bases and J by 4 bases, with 12 bases between the two germline ends. CDR3 sequence reads: CASSETVFPYNEQFF. Here the CDR3 DNA reads TGTGCCAGCAGTGAAACAGTCTTCCCTTACAATGAGCAGTTCTTC.

The chain combines TRBV20-1 with TRBJ2-7; D gene ambiguous. The length of the CDR3 is 12 residues. The ends were cut back, 6 bases at V and 4 bases at J, with 13 bases in the middle. The germline CDR1 and CDR2 sequences are DFQATT and SNEGSKA (reference sequence). The DNA of the CDR3 is TGCAGTGCGTCCCGGGTCCTGTACGAGCAGTACTTC. Its translation: CSASRVLYEQYF.

In this sample, this clonotype turned up a few times. CDR3 bases: TGTGCCAGCAGCGGGGAATACAATGAGCAGTTCTTC. It codes for CASSGEYNEQFF. V gene TRBV11-2 combines with J gene TRBJ2-1; D is ambiguous. V lost 5 bases and J lost 4, with 6 bases in between. Germline CDR1 and CDR2: SGHAT and FQNNGV. The CDR3 length is 12 residues.